The rows below give T cell receptor beta chains drawn from one sample of a study of blood T cells in healthy people across ages. One entry per CDR3 protein results from TCRdb running MiXCR on the 5' RACE reads. The sample has 1.5 million to 2 million distinct CDR3 sequences, roughly two fifths seen once; the top ten hold roughly 24%. The sequenced sample was blood. The receptors were gathered from a human donor in good health. Both conserved end residues are part of each CDR3. The D gene is left open where the match is weak. Clone size is shown for a subset of rows, as once, few, many or a class of expanded clone.

size	D	J	V	length	CDR3	DNA
few	TRBD1	TRBJ2-1	TRBV20-1	14	CSTYRGRGYNEQFF	TGCAGCACCTACAGGGGGCGCGGGTACAATGAGCAGTTCTTC
few	-	TRBJ1-4	TRBV4-3	17	CASSQDVPRGNNEKLFF	TGCGCCAGCAGCCAAGACGTACCTAGGGGGAATAATGAAAAACTGTTTTTT
-	-	TRBJ1-2	TRBV2	14	CASRLTTGSGGYTF	TGTGCCAGCAGATTAACAACAGGGTCGGGAGGCTACACCTTC
-	-	TRBJ2-7	TRBV29-1	16	CSVEGGVQGKSCEQYF	TGCAGCGTTGAAGGTGGGGTACAGGGAAAATCCTGCGAGCAGTACTTC
-	-	TRBJ1-1	TRBV6-5	16	CASKRVGRAGDTEAFF	TGTGCCAGCAAGCGGGTAGGACGGGCCGGTGACACTGAAGCTTTCTTT
-	-	TRBJ1-4	TRBV4-3	16	CASSQGIQGRSEKLFF	TGCGCCAGCAGCCAAGGGATACAGGGTCGCTCCGAAAAACTGTTTTTT
-	-	TRBJ2-1	TRBV5-1	15	CASSLPVSSYNEQFF	TGCGCCAGCAGCCTACCGGTGAGCTCCTACAATGAGCAGTTCTTC
-	-	TRBJ1-4	TRBV20-1	13	CSASQSTNEKLFF	TGCAGTGCTTCACAGTCAACTAATGAAAAACTGTTTTTT
-	TRBD2	TRBJ2-3	TRBV7-9	14	CAGVLAGSGDTQYF	TGTGCCGGGGTCCTAGCGGGGTCGGGAGATACGCAGTATTTT
-	-	TRBJ2-7	TRBV7-2	14	CASSFDLLAYEQYF	TGTGCCAGCAGCTTCGACCTCCTTGCCTACGAGCAGTACTTC
many	-	TRBJ1-1	TRBV7-2	13	CASSFNRAMVFFF	TGTGCCAGCAGTTTTAACAGGGCCATGGTATTTTTCTTT
few	-	TRBJ1-2	TRBV3-1	15	CASSQAGGRDSGYTF	TGTGCCAGCAGCCAAGCGGGCGGGCGAGATTCTGGCTACACCTTC
-	-	TRBJ2-1	TRBV5-1	17	CASSWRPGARGYNERFF	TGCGCCAGCAGCTGGCGCCCGGGGGCCCGGGGTTACAATGAGCGGTTCTTC
-	TRBD1	TRBJ2-6	TRBV19	15	CANSVGGTGANVLTF	TGTGCCAATAGTGTAGGGGGCACTGGGGCCAACGTCCTGACTTTC
many	TRBD2	TRBJ2-3	TRBV7-3	14	CASSFGLAGDTQYF	TGTGCCAGCAGCTTCGGACTAGCGGGGGATACGCAGTATTTT
-	-	TRBJ1-1	TRBV12-3/TRBV12-4	12	CASSRQNVGAFF	TGTGCCAGCAGTCGACAGAATGTAGGAGCTTTCTTT
-	-	TRBJ1-2	TRBV20-1	16	CSARDWAGGTNYGYTF	TGCAGTGCTAGAGACTGGGCGGGGGGAACTAACTATGGCTACACCTTC
few	TRBD1	TRBJ1-2	TRBV20-1	14	CSAVRDRTGYGYTF	TGCAGTGCCGTCCGGGACAGGACTGGCTATGGCTACACCTTC
-	TRBD2	TRBJ2-3	TRBV24-1	15	CATSDPAGPLNTQYF	TGTGCCACCAGTGATCCAGCGGGGCCCCTGAATACGCAGTATTTT
-	-	TRBJ2-1	TRBV11-2	13	CASALTARGEQFF	TGTGCCAGCGCGTTGACAGCCCGGGGTGAGCAGTTCTTC
-	TRBD2	TRBJ2-3	TRBV30	14	CAWSVGLATDTQYF	TGTGCCTGGAGTGTGGGACTAGCGACAGATACGCAGTATTTT
-	-	TRBJ2-3	TRBV7-2	15	CASSPTLTTTDTQYF	TGTGCCAGCAGCCCTACCCTTACGACGACAGATACGCAGTATTTT
-	-	TRBJ1-5	TRBV5-1	17	CASSLGTGGDGNQPQHF	TGCGCCAGCAGCTTGGGTACTGGGGGGGACGGCAATCAGCCCCAGCATTTT
many	TRBD2	TRBJ2-5	TRBV7-2	13	CASSRGLAETQYF	TGTGCCAGCAGTCGCGGACTAGCCGAGACCCAGTACTTC
few	-	TRBJ1-2	TRBV29-1	13	CSVDRDTSYGYTF	TGCAGCGTTGACCGGGACACATCCTATGGCTACACCTTC
few	TRBD1	TRBJ1-1	TRBV7-2	15	CASSERTGGGTEAFF	TGTGCCAGCAGCGAGAGGACAGGGGGCGGTACTGAAGCTTTCTTT
few	TRBD2	TRBJ2-1	TRBV12-3/TRBV12-4	19	CASSSLPPTSGGAPNEQFF	TGTGCCAGCAGTTCACTCCCTCCCACTAGCGGGGGGGCCCCAAATGAGCAGTTCTTC
-	-	TRBJ2-3	TRBV7-9	13	CASSPDTADTQYF	TGTGCCAGCAGCCCAGACACCGCAGATACGCAGTATTTT
-	-	TRBJ2-7	TRBV12-3/TRBV12-4	13	CANRRDTYYEQYF	TGTGCCAACAGACGGGACACATACTACGAGCAGTACTTC
few	-	TRBJ2-1	TRBV12-3/TRBV12-4	14	CASSFGPGHNEQFF	TGTGCCAGCAGCTTTGGACCAGGCCACAATGAGCAGTTCTTC
-	-	TRBJ2-7	TRBV5-5	15	CASSRDSGSSYEQYF	TGTGCCAGCAGCCGGGACTCCGGGAGCTCCTACGAGCAGTACTTC
few	TRBD2	TRBJ2-7	TRBV7-2	14	CASSYRGTTGEQYF	TGTGCCAGCAGCTACCGCGGGACTACCGGCGAGCAGTACTTC
-	-	TRBJ1-1	TRBV3-1	12	CASSQRPPEAFF	TGTGCCAGCAGCCAAAGGCCCCCTGAAGCTTTCTTT
-	-	TRBJ2-2	TRBV28	17	CASSLFFGRSGTGELFF	TGTGCCAGCAGTTTATTCTTTGGGCGGTCGGGCACCGGGGAGCTGTTTTTT
few	TRBD1	TRBJ2-7	TRBV5-6	15	CASSLPDRVGNEQYF	TGTGCCAGCAGCTTGCCCGACAGGGTAGGCAACGAGCAGTACTTC
-	TRBD2	TRBJ2-7	TRBV9	16	CASSVVGGGYYNEQYF	TGTGCCAGCAGCGTAGTTGGCGGGGGGTACTACAATGAGCAGTACTTC
-	TRBD1	TRBJ1-2	TRBV20-1	13	CSWPGQGRYGYTF	TGCAGCTGGCCCGGACAGGGACGATATGGCTACACCTTC
-	-	TRBJ1-4	TRBV6-5	12	CASTTQGEKLFF	TGTGCCAGCACAACACAGGGCGAAAAACTGTTTTTT
-	-	TRBJ1-1	TRBV20-1	10	CSASKGKAFF	TGCAGTGCTAGTAAGGGTAAAGCTTTCTTT
-	TRBD1	TRBJ2-3	TRBV20-1	15	CSARIVQGATDTQYF	TGCAGTGCTAGAATCGTCCAGGGGGCAACCGATACGCAGTATTTT
-	TRBD1	TRBJ2-5	TRBV29-1	14	CSVSVTGKKETQYF	TGCAGCGTCTCTGTGACAGGGAAGAAGGAGACCCAGTACTTC
few	TRBD2	TRBJ2-6	TRBV2	18	CASGYNLGLAAGANVLTF	TGTGCCAGCGGGTATAATCTTGGACTAGCTGCCGGGGCCAACGTCCTGACTTTC
-	-	TRBJ1-1	TRBV27	14	CASRLNRVGTEAFF	TGTGCCAGCAGGTTAAACCGGGTCGGCACTGAAGCTTTCTTT
many	-	TRBJ2-6	TRBV29-1	15	CSVHHRDRGANVLTF	TGCAGCGTACATCACAGGGATCGTGGGGCCAACGTCCTGACTTTC
-	-	TRBJ2-7	TRBV7-9	12	CASRYGLGEQYF	TGTGCCAGCAGATACGGACTCGGCGAGCAGTACTTC
-	-	TRBJ2-1	TRBV6-5	13	CASIKLASDEQFF	TGTGCCAGCATAAAACTAGCTTCGGATGAGCAGTTCTTC
few	-	TRBJ1-4	TRBV18	19	CASSPPSQNTSPTNEKLFF	TGTGCCAGCTCACCACCGAGTCAGAATACTAGCCCAACTAATGAAAAACTGTTTTTT
few	TRBD2	TRBJ2-5	TRBV6-5	16	CASSYRYSSGEETQYF	TGTGCCAGCAGTTACCGGTATTCTAGCGGGGAAGAGACCCAGTACTTC
-	-	TRBJ1-1	TRBV10-3	13	CAIRTTINTEAFF	TGTGCCATACGAACGACAATTAACACTGAAGCTTTCTTT